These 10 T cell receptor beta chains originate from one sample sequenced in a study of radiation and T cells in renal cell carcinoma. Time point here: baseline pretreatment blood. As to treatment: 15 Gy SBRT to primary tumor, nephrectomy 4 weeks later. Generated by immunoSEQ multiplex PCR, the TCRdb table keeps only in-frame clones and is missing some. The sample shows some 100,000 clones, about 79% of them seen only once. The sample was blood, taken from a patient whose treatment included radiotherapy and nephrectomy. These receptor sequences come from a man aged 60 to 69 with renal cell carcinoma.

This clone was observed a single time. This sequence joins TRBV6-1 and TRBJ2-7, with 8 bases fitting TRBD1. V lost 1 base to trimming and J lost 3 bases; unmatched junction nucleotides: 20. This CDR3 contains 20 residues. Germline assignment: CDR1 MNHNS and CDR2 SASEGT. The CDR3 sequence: CASSEGAGVWGTGPLYEQYF. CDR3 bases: TGTGCCAGCAGTGAAGGAGCGGGCGTGTGGGGGACAGGTCCCCTCTACGAGCAGTACTTC.

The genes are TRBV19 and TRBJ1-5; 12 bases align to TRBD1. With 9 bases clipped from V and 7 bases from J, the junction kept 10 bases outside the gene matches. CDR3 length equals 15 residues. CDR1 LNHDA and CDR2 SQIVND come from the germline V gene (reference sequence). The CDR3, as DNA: TGTGCCAGCCAGAGGGACAGGGGGCCTCGGCAGCCCCAGCATTTT. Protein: CASQRDRGPRQPQHF.

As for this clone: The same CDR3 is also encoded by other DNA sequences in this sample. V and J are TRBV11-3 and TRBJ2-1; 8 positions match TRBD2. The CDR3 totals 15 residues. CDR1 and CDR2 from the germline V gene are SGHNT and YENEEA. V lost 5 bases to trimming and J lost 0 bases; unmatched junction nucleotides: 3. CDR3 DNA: TGTGCCAGCAGCCCAAGCGGGAGCTCCTACAATGAGCAGTTCTTC. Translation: CASSPSGSSYNEQFF.

The CDR3 is CASSQEGGPDEQFF. In DNA, the CDR3 is TGTGCCAGCAGCCAAGAAGGGGGTCCGGATGAGCAGTTCTTC. This sequence joins TRBV4-2 and TRBJ2-1; a possible D gene is TRBD1 (6 bases). The CDR3 contains 14 residues. The germline V gene has CDR1 LGHNA and CDR2 YNFKEQ. V gave up 0 bases and J gave up 8 bases, with 11 bases separating them.

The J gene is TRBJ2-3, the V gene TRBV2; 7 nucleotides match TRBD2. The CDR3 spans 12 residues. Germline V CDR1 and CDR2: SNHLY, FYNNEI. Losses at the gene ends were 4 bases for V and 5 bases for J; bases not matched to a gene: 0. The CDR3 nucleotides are TGTGCCAGCAGTGGGGAGGGAGATACGCAGTATTTT. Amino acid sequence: CASSGEGDTQYF.

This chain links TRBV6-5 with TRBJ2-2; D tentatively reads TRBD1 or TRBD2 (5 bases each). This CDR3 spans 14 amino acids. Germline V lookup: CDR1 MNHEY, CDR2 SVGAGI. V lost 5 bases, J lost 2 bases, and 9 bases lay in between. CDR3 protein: CASSIGTNTGELFF. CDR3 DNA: TGTGCCAGCAGTATAGGGACCAACACCGGGGAGCTGTTTTTT.

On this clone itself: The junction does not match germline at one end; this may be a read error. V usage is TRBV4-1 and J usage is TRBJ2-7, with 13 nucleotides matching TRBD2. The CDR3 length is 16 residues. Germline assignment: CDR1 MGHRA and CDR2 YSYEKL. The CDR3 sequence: CASSQDTGLAGEGRDF. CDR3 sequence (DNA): TGCGCCAGCAGCCAAGACACTGGACTAGCGGGAGAGGGCCGGGACTTC.

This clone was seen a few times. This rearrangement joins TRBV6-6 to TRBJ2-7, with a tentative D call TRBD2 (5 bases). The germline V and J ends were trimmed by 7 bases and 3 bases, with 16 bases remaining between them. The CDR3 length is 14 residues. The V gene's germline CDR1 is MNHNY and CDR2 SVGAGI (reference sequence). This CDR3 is CASTIPNGDYEQYF. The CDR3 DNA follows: TGTGCCAGCACCATACCCAACGGGGACTACGAGCAGTACTTC.

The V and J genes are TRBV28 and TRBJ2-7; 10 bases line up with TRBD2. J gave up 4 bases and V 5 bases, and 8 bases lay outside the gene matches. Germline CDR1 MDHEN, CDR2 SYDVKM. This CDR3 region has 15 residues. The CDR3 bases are TGTGCCAGCAGTCCTCTAGCGGGAGCGGTATACGAGCAGTACTTC. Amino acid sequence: CASSPLAGAVYEQYF.

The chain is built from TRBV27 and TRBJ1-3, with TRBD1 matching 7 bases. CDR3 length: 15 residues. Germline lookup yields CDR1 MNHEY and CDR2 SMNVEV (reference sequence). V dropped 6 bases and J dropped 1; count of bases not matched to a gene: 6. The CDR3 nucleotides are TGTGCCAGCAGCGGGCCGGGACAGTCTGGAAACACCATATATTTT. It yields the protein CASSGPGQSGNTIYF.